These 28 T cell receptor beta chains were all obtained from the same sample, sequenced in a study of blood T cell repertoires in COVID-19. Generated by immunoSEQ multiplex PCR, the TCRdb table keeps only in-frame clones and is missing some. The table has more than 150,000 clones, roughly 82% seen once. The specimen sequenced was PBMCs or T cells enriched from blood (not recorded which). These receptors were taken from a man aged 50 to 59 who had recovered from COVID-19.

The chain has TRBV19 and TRBJ1-6; a possible D gene is TRBD1 (5 bases). The V gene lost 6 bases and the J gene lost 10 bases, with 31 bases spanning the gap. CDR1 is LNHDA, CDR2 SQIVND, per germline (reference sequence). This CDR3 contains 19 residues. The CDR3 DNA follows: TGTGCCAGTAGAGCAGCACAAATTACTCCACAGTCAAAGGGGTCACCCCTCCACTTT. It translates to CASRAAQITPQSKGSPLHF.

This clone turned up a few times. The chain recombines TRBV27 with TRBJ2-7; 9 bases align to TRBD2. There are 14 residues in the CDR3. The trim removed 2 bases at V and 5 bases at J, leaving 4 bases unmatched. The V gene's germline CDR1 is MNHEY and CDR2 SMNVEV (reference sequence). The CDR3 coding sequence is TGTGCCAGCAGTTTAGTAGCGGGAGTTAACGAGCAGTACTTC. Translated: CASSLVAGVNEQYF.

The chain has TRBV7-9 and TRBJ2-4, with a weak D call TRBD1 (5 bases). CDR3 length equals 17 residues. CDR1 and CDR2 from the germline V gene are SEHNR and FQNEAQ (reference sequence). Trimming took off 1 base at V and 3 bases at J, with 16 bases between the two ends. The CDR3 DNA follows: TGTGCCAGCAGCTTAGGGCTTCAGGGAAACCACAAAAACATTCAGTACTTC. Protein product: CASSLGLQGNHKNIQYF.

This chain links TRBV19 with TRBJ2-1; 7 bases align to TRBD2. Germline values: CDR1 LNHDA, CDR2 SQIVND (reference sequence). The CDR3 runs 12 residues. Germline trimming cut 6 bases from V and 7 bases from J; bases unmatched to any gene: 3. CDR3 sequence (DNA): TGTGCCAGTAGGGTCGGGGGGAATGAGCAGTTCTTC. This sequence encodes CASRVGGNEQFF.

The chain joins TRBV29-1 to TRBJ1-1, with 7 bases that match TRBD1. Per germline, CDR1 SQVTM and CDR2 ANQGSEA. The CDR3 has 13 residues. Trimming took 3 bases from V and 1 from J; bases not matched to a gene: 2. This CDR3 reads CSVDPGGNTEAFF. CDR3 sequence (DNA): TGCAGCGTTGACCCAGGGGGGAACACTGAAGCTTTCTTT.

The V and J genes are TRBV11-2 and TRBJ2-3, with 11 bases matching TRBD1. The CDR3 has 16 amino acids. With 1 base clipped from V and 6 bases from J, the junction kept 6 bases outside the gene matches. Per germline, CDR1 SGHAT and CDR2 FQNNGV. The CDR3 DNA reads TGTGCCAGCAGCTTAGGCAGGACAGGGGGCTCGGATACGCAGTATTTT. Translating it yields CASSLGRTGGSDTQYF. Full variable domain (remainder filled in from reference TRBV11-2 and TRBJ2-3): EAGVAQSPRYKIIEKRQSVAFWCNPISGHATLYWYQQILGQGPKLLIQFQNNGVVDDSQLPKDRFSAERLKGVDSTLKIQPAKLEDSAVYLCASSLGRTGGSDTQYFGPGTRLTVL.

Worth noting for this clone: The sample holds other DNA sequences that translate to the same CDR3. The V gene is TRBV28, the J gene TRBJ1-1, with a possible D match to TRBD1 (5 bases). Germline values: CDR1 MDHEN, CDR2 SYDVKM. This CDR3 region has 14 residues. The V and J ends lost 6 bases and 0 bases respectively, with 11 bases between them. The CDR3 region is CASSRGGMNTEAFF. The CDR3 DNA is TGTGCCAGCAGCCGGGGGGGGATGAACACTGAAGCTTTCTTT.

The gene calls are TRBV29-1 and TRBJ2-3, with D perhaps TRBD1 (6 bases). CDR1 is SQVTM and CDR2 is ANQGSEA in the germline V gene. Trimming stripped 0 bases from V and 1 base from J, with 11 bases between. This CDR3 is 15 amino acids long. CDR3 loop: CSVEDRGGGTDTQYF. Here the CDR3 DNA reads TGCAGCGTTGAAGATCGTGGGGGCGGCACAGATACGCAGTATTTT.

Only one count was recorded for this clone. The gene calls are TRBV14 and TRBJ1-2; no clear D gene. Trimming took 2 bases from V and 3 from J, leaving 13 bases between them. The CDR3 is made up of 15 amino acids. In germline, CDR1 is SGHDN, CDR2 FVKESK. The CDR3 DNA reads as TGTGCCAGCAGCCAAAGGTCCGGGATCGACTATGGCTACACCTTC. Protein: CASSQRSGIDYGYTF.

This chain links TRBV2 with TRBJ2-1, with D possibly TRBD2 on 5 matching bases. In germline, CDR1 is SNHLY, CDR2 FYNNEI. This CDR3 has 14 residues. Deletions cut 5 bases from V and 4 bases from J, with 12 bases between. CDR3 nucleotides: TGTGCCAGCAGTCGGGATCCGCAATACAATGAGCAGTTCTTC. It is translated as CASSRDPQYNEQFF.

CDR3 sequence (DNA): TGCGCCAGCTCCCCGGAGGGACTAGCGGCCCAAGAGACCCAGTACTTC. Amino acids: CASSPEGLAAQETQYF. The V gene is TRBV5-1, the J gene TRBJ2-5; TRBD2 agrees at 11 bases. Losses at the gene ends were 7 bases for V and 1 base for J; bases not matched to a gene: 9. CDR3 size: 16 residues. The germline CDR1 and CDR2 sequences are SGHRS and YFSETQ.

In regard to this clone: Within the sample, other DNA sequences also encode this same CDR3. This CDR3 reads CATSRAGGGNYGYTF. CDR3 nucleotides: TGTGCCACCAGCAGGGCGGGGGGAGGCAACTATGGCTACACCTTC. The rearrangement joins TRBV15 to TRBJ1-2; tentative D call: TRBD1 (5 bases). Germline V gene sequence: CDR1 LNHNV, CDR2 YYDKDF (reference sequence). V was trimmed by 3 bases and J by 2 bases, leaving 13 bases between them. The CDR3 contains 15 residues.

This clone has a handful of counts. The V gene is TRBV4-1, the J gene TRBJ2-5; 8 positions agree with TRBD1. The CDR3 extends over 13 amino acids. CDR1 and CDR2 (germline): MGHRA, YSYEKL. Trimming at V came to 3 bases and at J to 4 bases, leaving 1 base not matched to a gene. The CDR3 protein is CASSQQGAETQYF. The CDR3 region has the DNA TGCGCCAGCAGCCAGCAGGGGGCAGAGACCCAGTACTTC.

The rearrangement links TRBV7-8 to TRBJ1-5; D is undetermined. V was clipped by 4 bases and J by 6 bases, with 13 bases between them. The CDR3 loop spans 14 amino acids. The germline CDR1 and CDR2 sequences are SGHVS and FQNEAQ. The CDR3 DNA reads TGTGCCAGCAGCTCTAGGCTGAACGGTCAGCCCCAGCATTTT. Translated: CASSSRLNGQPQHF.

The V gene is TRBV28, the J gene TRBJ2-5, with D unclear. Germline V gene sequence: CDR1 MDHEN, CDR2 SYDVKM. With 5 bases removed from V and 5 bases from J, the gap between germline ends came to 12 bases. The length of the CDR3 is 13 residues. DNA of the CDR3: TGTGCCAGCAGTATTCCCGTTTTGGAGACCCAGTACTTC. It codes for CASSIPVLETQYF.

The chain's CDR3 is CASKQQGSNEKLFF. CDR3 sequence (DNA): TGTGCCAGCAAGCAACAGGGTTCTAATGAAAAACTGTTTTTT. The chain uses TRBV6-5 and TRBJ1-4; tentative D call: TRBD1 (6 bases). This CDR3 comprises 14 residues. V was clipped by 7 bases and J by 3 bases, with 12 bases between them. The V gene's germline CDR1 is MNHEY and CDR2 SVGAGI.

This rearrangement joins TRBV9 to TRBJ2-5, with D perhaps TRBD1 (6 bases). The CDR3 runs 14 residues. Germline CDR1 reads SGDLS; CDR2 reads YYNGEE. V was shortened by 4 bases and J by 5 bases, with 15 bases between the two germline ends. CDR3 amino acids: CASSPQGLGETQYF. The CDR3 DNA follows: TGTGCCAGCAGCCCACAGGGCCTTGGGGAGACCCAGTACTTC.

The V and J genes are TRBV6-5 and TRBJ1-6, with D maybe TRBD1 (5 bases). CDR1 MNHEY and CDR2 SVGAGI come from the germline V gene. Trimming pared 4 bases from V and 9 bases from J, leaving 19 bases between. This CDR3 has 16 residues. The CDR3 DNA reads TGTGCCAGCAGTTCCGTGACCCCGGGGAGGGGTTCACCCCTCCACTTT. Protein: CASSSVTPGRGSPLHF.

This chain joins TRBV27 and TRBJ1-2; 8 bases map to TRBD1. The CDR3 runs 14 residues. V was clipped by 9 bases and J by 8 bases; unmatched bases: 14. Germline assignment: CDR1 MNHEY and CDR2 SMNVEV (reference sequence). The CDR3, as DNA: TGTGCCAGTCAAAAGGCAGGGGGCTTTGACGGCTACACCTTC. Amino acids: CASQKAGGFDGYTF.

The chain couples TRBV5-1 to TRBJ1-1; no clear D. Germline V gives CDR1 SGHRS, CDR2 YFSETQ. This CDR3 has 14 residues. V shed 1 base and J shed 4 bases, with 11 bases lying between them. The CDR3 DNA reads as TGCGCCAGCAGCTTGTCGGGCGAGGGCACTGAAGCTTTCTTT. It encodes CASSLSGEGTEAFF.

The J gene is TRBJ2-5, the V gene TRBV4-1, with a tentative D call TRBD2 (5 bases). V was cut by 4 bases and J by 1 base, with 13 bases left in between. CDR1 is MGHRA and CDR2 is YSYEKL in the germline V gene. This CDR3 region has 15 residues. The CDR3 DNA reads TGCGCCAGCAGCCCCACGCGGGTGCTCCAAGAGACCCAGTACTTC. Its translation is CASSPTRVLQETQYF.

V and J are TRBV6-1 and TRBJ1-3; D uncertain. The germline V and J ends were trimmed by 2 bases and 4 bases, with 3 bases remaining between them. CDR3 length: 12 residues. In germline, CDR1 is MNHNS, CDR2 SASEGT. The CDR3 sequence: CASSELGNTIYF. DNA of the CDR3: TGTGCCAGCAGTGAATTAGGAAACACCATATATTTT.

The chain links TRBV18 to TRBJ1-4, with unresolved D. The CDR3 has 16 amino acids. The germline V gene has CDR1 KGHSH and CDR2 LQKENI. The germline V and J ends were trimmed by 3 bases and 6 bases, with 17 bases remaining between them. The CDR3, as DNA: TGTGCCAGCTCACCCTATAGCTCGGTTTCTCATGAAAAACTGTTTTTT. It codes for CASSPYSSVSHEKLFF.

The V gene is TRBV7-6, the J gene TRBJ2-2, with TRBD1 identical over 11 bases. Germline V lookup: CDR1 SGHVS, CDR2 FNYEAQ. The CDR3 spans 18 residues. V was pared by 6 bases and J by 6 bases, with 15 bases of the junction left unmatched. CDR3 region: CASSHLAGQGGNAGELFF. DNA for the CDR3: TGTGCCAGCAGTCATTTGGCGGGACAGGGGGGAAACGCCGGGGAGCTGTTTTTT.

This rearrangement joins TRBV15 to TRBJ1-5; D unclear. Trimming took off 0 bases at V and 1 base at J, with 7 bases between the two ends. Germline V gene sequence: CDR1 LNHNV, CDR2 YYDKDF (reference sequence). The CDR3 has 15 amino acids. CDR3 nucleotides: TGTGCCACCAGCAGAGAGGGGAGGAGCAATCAGCCCCAGCATTTT. This encodes CATSREGRSNQPQHF. Complete variable domain (other parts from reference TRBV15 and TRBJ1-5): DAMVIQNPRYQVTQFGKPVTLSCSQTLNHNVMYWYQQKSSQAPKLLFHYYDKDFNNEADTPDNFQSRRPNTSFCFLDIRSPGLGDTAMYLCATSREGRSNQPQHFGDGTRLSIL.

Details on this clone: Germline is not matched at one junction end, which may reflect a read error. V usage is TRBV7-7 and J usage is TRBJ2-3; unclear D gene. Germline loops: CDR1 SSHAT, CDR2 FNYEAQ (reference sequence). The CDR3 runs to 15 residues. In DNA form, the CDR3 reads TGTGCTAGCAGCCCGAGACTCGACAGCACAGATACGCAGTATTTT. Protein sequence: CASSPRLDSTDTQYF. Drawing the rest from reference TRBV7-7 and TRBJ2-3, the complete variable domain is GAGVSQSPRYKVTKRGQDVTLRCDPISSHATLYWYQQALGQGPEFLTYFNYEAQPDKSGLPSDRFSAERPEGSISTLTIQRTEQRDSAMYRCASSPRLDSTDTQYFGPGTRLTVL.

The chain recombines TRBV27 with TRBJ2-3, with 12 nucleotides matching TRBD1. The V gene end was trimmed by 5 bases and the J gene end by 5 bases; junction bases not matched to a gene: 11. Germline CDR1 and CDR2: MNHEY and SMNVEV (reference sequence). The CDR3 covers 17 residues. Here the CDR3 reads CASSGTGGAQDRDTQYF. Written as DNA, the CDR3 is TGTGCCAGCAGTGGGACAGGGGGCGCTCAGGATAGAGATACGCAGTATTTT.

The chain joins TRBV7-9 to TRBJ1-6; 7 positions match TRBD1. Germline loops: CDR1 SEHNR, CDR2 FQNEAQ (reference sequence). The CDR3 length is 14 residues. With V trimmed by 11 bases and J by 8 bases, 12 bases remained unmatched. CDR3 amino acids: CAYTEGQSYSPLHF. CDR3 nucleotide sequence: TGTGCCTATACCGAGGGACAGAGTTATTCACCCCTCCACTTT. Combining the CDR3 with reference TRBV7-9 and TRBJ1-6 gives the whole variable domain DTGVSQNPRHKITKRGQNVTFRCDPISEHNRLYWYRQTLGQGPEFLTYFQNEAQLEKSRLLSDRFSAERPKGSFSTLEIQRTEQGDSAMYLCAYTEGQSYSPLHFGNGTRLTVT.